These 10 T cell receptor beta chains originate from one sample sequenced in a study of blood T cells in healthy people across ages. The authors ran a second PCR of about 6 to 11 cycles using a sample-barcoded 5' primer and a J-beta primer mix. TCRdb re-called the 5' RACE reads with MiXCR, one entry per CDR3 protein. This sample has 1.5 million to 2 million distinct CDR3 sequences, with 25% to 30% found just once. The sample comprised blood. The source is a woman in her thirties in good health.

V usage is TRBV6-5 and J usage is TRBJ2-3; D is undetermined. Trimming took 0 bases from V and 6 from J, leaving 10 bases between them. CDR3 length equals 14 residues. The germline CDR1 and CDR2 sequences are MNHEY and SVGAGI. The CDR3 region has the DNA TGTGCCAGCAGTTACTCGAGAGTCGGCGATACGCAGTATTTT. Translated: CASSYSRVGDTQYF.

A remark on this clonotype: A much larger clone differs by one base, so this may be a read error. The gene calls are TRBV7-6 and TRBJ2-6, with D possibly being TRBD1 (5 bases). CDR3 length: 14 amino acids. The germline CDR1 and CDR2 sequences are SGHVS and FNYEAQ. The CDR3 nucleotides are TGTGCCAGCAGGGTCGGTCCTGGGGCCAGCGTCCTGACTTTC. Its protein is CASRVGPGASVLTF.

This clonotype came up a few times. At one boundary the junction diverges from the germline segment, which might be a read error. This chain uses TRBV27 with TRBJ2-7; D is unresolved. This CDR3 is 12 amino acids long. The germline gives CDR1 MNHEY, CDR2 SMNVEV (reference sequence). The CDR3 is CAGSKSNYEQYF. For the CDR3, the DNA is TGTGCCGGCAGTAAATCGAACTACGAGCAGTACTTC.

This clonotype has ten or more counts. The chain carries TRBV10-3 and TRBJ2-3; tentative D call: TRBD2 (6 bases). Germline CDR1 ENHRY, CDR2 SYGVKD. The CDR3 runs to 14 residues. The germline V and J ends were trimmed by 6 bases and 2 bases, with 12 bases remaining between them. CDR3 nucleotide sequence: TGTGCCATCAGCGTTAGCGGACACACAGATACGCAGTATTTT. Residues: CAISVSGHTDTQYF.

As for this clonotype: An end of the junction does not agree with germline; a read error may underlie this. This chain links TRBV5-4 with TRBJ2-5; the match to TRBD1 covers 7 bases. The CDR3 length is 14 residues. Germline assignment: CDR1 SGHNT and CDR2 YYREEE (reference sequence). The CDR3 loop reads CASGLARQGETQYF. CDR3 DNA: TGTGCCAGCGGCTTGGCTAGACAGGGAGAGACCCAGTACTTC.

This chain's CDR3 is CASSLFGPEAFF. The CDR3, as DNA: TGTGCCAGCAGTTTATTTGGCCCGGAAGCTTTCTTT. The V and J genes are TRBV12-3 or TRBV12-4 and TRBJ1-1; D unclear. Trimming took off 2 bases at V and 8 bases at J, with 9 bases between the two ends. The CDR3 runs 12 residues.

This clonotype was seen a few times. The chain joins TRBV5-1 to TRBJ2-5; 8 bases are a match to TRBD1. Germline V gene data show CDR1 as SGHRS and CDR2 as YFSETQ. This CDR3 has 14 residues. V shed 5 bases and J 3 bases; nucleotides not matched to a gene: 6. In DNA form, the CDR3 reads TGCGCCAGCAGACGCGGACAGGGTGAAGAGACCCAGTACTTC. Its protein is CASRRGQGEETQYF.

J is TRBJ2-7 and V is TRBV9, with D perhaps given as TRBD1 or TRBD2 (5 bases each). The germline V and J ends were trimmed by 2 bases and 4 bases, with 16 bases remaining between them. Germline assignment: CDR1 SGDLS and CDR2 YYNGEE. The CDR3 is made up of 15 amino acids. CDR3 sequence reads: CASSVAPGTRYEQYF. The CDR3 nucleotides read TGTGCCAGCAGCGTGGCCCCAGGGACGAGATACGAGCAGTACTTC. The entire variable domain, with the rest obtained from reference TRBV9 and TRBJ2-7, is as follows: DSGVTQTPKHLITATGQRVTLRCSPRSGDLSVYWYQQSLDQGLQFLIQYYNGEERAKGNILERFSAQQFPDLHSELNLSSLELGDSALYFCASSVAPGTRYEQYFGPGTRLTVT.

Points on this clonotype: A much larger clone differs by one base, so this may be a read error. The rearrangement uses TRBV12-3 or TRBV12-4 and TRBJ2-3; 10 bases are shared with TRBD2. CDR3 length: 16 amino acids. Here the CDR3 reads CVSSPTGTSGTDTQYF. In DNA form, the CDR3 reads TGTGTCAGCAGCCCCACCGGGACTAGCGGCACAGATACGCAGTATTTT.

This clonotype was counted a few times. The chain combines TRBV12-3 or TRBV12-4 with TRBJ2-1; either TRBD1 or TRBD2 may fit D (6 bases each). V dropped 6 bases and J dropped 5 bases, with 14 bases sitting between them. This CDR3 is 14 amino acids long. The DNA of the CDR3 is TGTGCCAGCAGCTGGGGGGCAGGGCACAATGAGCAGTTCTTC. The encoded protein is CASSWGAGHNEQFF.